This entry concerns a single T cell receptor (beta chain). Antigen unknown. This sample was taken from a study of shared clonotypes between healthy human individuals. Study conclusions and caveats: As a rule, naive subsets had a larger estimated richness than memory subsets.

TCRdb's copy holds only in-frame clones and misses some; the assay was immunoSEQ multiplex PCR. Of more than 600,000 clones in the sample, about 91% were seen once. V was pared by 5 bases and J by 0 bases, with 5 bases of the junction left unmatched. The CDR3 sequence is 15 residues long. Germline assignment: CDR1 LNHDA and CDR2 SQIVND (reference sequence). It was CD45RO-negative cells, positively selected for CCR7, that made up naive CD8 cells, with terminally differentiated effector memory CD45RA+ cells excluded. This TCR derives from a man aged 30 to 39 in good health. The chain is built from TRBV19 and TRBJ1-1, with 8 nucleotides matching TRBD1. Sequenced material: naive CD8+ T cells sorted from blood. CDR3 coding DNA: TGTGCCAGTAGTCCCAGACAGGGGATGAACACTGAAGCTTTCTTT. As protein: CASSPRQGMNTEAFF.